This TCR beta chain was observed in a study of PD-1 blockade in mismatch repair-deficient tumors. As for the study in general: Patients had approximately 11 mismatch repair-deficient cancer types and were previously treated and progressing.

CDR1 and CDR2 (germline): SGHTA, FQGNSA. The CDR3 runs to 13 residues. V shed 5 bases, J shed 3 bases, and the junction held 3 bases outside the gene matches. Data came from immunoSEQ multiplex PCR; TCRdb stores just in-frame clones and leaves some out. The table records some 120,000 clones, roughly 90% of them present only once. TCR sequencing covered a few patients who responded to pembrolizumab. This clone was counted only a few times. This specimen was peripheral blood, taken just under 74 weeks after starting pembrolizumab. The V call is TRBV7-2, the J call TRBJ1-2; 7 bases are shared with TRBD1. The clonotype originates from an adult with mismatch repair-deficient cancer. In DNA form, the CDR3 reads TGTGCCAGCAGCGCACAGGGGTACTATGGCTACACCTTC. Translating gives CASSAQGYYGYTF.